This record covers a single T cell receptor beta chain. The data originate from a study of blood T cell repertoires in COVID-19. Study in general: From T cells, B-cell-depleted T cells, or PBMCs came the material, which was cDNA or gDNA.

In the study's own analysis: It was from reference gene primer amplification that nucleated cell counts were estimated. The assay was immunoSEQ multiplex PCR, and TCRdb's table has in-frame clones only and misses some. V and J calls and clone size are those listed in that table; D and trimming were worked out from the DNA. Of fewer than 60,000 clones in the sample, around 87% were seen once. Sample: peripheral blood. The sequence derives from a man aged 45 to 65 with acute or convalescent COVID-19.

As DNA, the CDR3 is TGTGCCAGAGTCGACAGGGGCACTGAAGCTTTCTTT. It specifies CARVDRGTEAFF. The V gene is TRBV5-3, the J gene TRBJ1-1, with 8 bases identical to TRBD1. TRBV5-3 is placed among ORFs of uncertain function. This CDR3 has 12 amino acids. The J segment lost 4 bases and the V segment lost 7 bases, leaving 3 bases of the junction unmatched.